Each of the 21 T cell receptor beta chains below was sequenced from the same sample in a study of CD8 T cells in ankylosing spondylitis. A single record per CDR3 protein comes from TCRdb applying MiXCR to the 5' RACE reads. The profile shows 15,000 to 20,000 distinct CDR3 sequences, roughly 8.2% of them singletons. Sequencing used blood. The source of these receptors is a male donor with ankylosing spondylitis or in good health (not recorded which).

The chain couples TRBV29-1 to TRBJ2-5, with D hard to call. CDR1 SQVTM and CDR2 ANQGSEA come from the germline V gene. The CDR3 loop spans 12 amino acids. With 6 bases removed from V and 1 base from J, the gap between germline ends came to 9 bases. CDR3: CSVTITQETQYF. The CDR3 coding sequence is TGCAGCGTCACTATAACCCAAGAGACCCAGTACTTC.

This clonotype has a count of ten or more. V usage is TRBV30 and J usage is TRBJ1-2; D remains ambiguous. V dropped 5 bases and J dropped 3 bases, with 10 bases sitting between them. The CDR3 contains 12 residues. CDR1 and CDR2 from the germline V gene are GTSNPN and SVGIG (reference sequence). The DNA of the CDR3 is TGTGCCTGGGGCATCGGGGACTATGGCTACACCTTC. Amino acid sequence: CAWGIGDYGYTF.

This clonotype was recorded many times. The J gene is TRBJ2-3, the V gene TRBV6-1; 9 bases map to TRBD2. Trimming at V came to 1 base and at J to 5 bases, leaving 7 bases not matched to a gene. This CDR3 comprises 16 residues. The germline gives CDR1 MNHNS, CDR2 SASEGT. CDR3: CASSEGGLAGRDTQYF. CDR3 DNA: TGTGCCAGCAGTGAAGGTGGTCTAGCGGGAAGAGATACGCAGTATTTT.

This clonotype occurred a few times. This chain uses TRBV19 with TRBJ2-2; TRBD1 agrees at 11 bases. V shed 6 bases and J 3 bases; nucleotides not matched to a gene: 6. Germline CDR1 and CDR2: LNHDA and SQIVND (reference sequence). The CDR3 sequence is 16 residues long. DNA of the CDR3: TGTGCCAGTAGGGGACAGGGGGAAGGATACACCGGGGAGCTGTTTTTT. It codes for CASRGQGEGYTGELFF.

This clonotype was detected ten times or more. V gene TRBV20-1 combines with J gene TRBJ1-1; maybe TRBD1 (5 bases). Germline V lookup: CDR1 DFQATT, CDR2 SNEGSKA (reference sequence). CDR3 length equals 13 residues. Trimming shortened V by 7 bases and J by 1 base, and 13 bases separated the two germline ends. CDR3 in amino acids: CSVAGRANTEAFF. The CDR3 nucleotides read TGCAGTGTTGCAGGGAGGGCGAACACTGAAGCTTTCTTT.

CDR3 protein: CASSLGGIANEQFF. The CDR3, as DNA: TGTGCCAGCAGCTTAGGAGGGATTGCGAATGAGCAGTTCTTC. The chain joins TRBV11-2 to TRBJ2-1; tentatively, D is TRBD2 (5 bases). Trimming cost V 1 base and J 7 bases, with 11 bases left between them. The CDR3 runs 14 residues. Germline values: CDR1 SGHAT, CDR2 FQNNGV.

This clonotype has a handful of counts. The chain has TRBV28 and TRBJ1-2, with no clear D. The CDR3 is 10 residues long. V was trimmed by 3 bases and J by 10 bases, leaving 6 bases between them. Germline-derived CDR1 and CDR2 are MDHEN and SYDVKM. The CDR3 spells CASSFRLYTF. For the CDR3, the DNA is TGTGCCAGCAGTTTTCGCCTCTACACCTTC.

This clonotype showed up many times. This sequence joins TRBV7-6 and TRBJ2-2; weak D call: TRBD2 (5 bases). The CDR3 consists of 15 residues. The germline V gene encodes CDR1 SGHVS and CDR2 FNYEAQ. Deletions cut 0 bases from V and 7 bases from J, with 12 bases between. CDR3 protein: CASSLASAGGGELFF. CDR3 nucleotides: TGTGCCAGCAGCTTAGCTTCGGCAGGAGGCGGGGAGCTGTTTTTT.

In its sample, this clonotype was seen many times. The chain employs TRBV20-1 and TRBJ2-7, with 10 bases aligning to TRBD1. This CDR3 is built from 17 residues. Germline-derived CDR1 and CDR2 are DFQATT and SNEGSKA (reference sequence). The V gene end was trimmed by 1 base and the J gene end by 5 bases; junction bases not matched to a gene: 14. The CDR3 coding sequence is TGCAGTGCTAGAGTTCTGGGCGGGACAGGGGTTGTCCACGAGCAGTACTTC. It encodes CSARVLGGTGVVHEQYF.

The DNA for the CDR3 is TGTGCCAGCAGTTTATCTGGACAGGGTTTTGGCTATGGCTACACCTTC. It encodes CASSLSGQGFGYGYTF. The chain links TRBV28 to TRBJ1-2, with 8 positions matching TRBD1. Germline trimming cut 1 base from V and 4 bases from J; bases unmatched to any gene: 8. CDR1 MDHEN and CDR2 SYDVKM come from the germline V gene. This CDR3 comprises 16 residues.

This clonotype showed up many times. The chain uses TRBV5-1 and TRBJ2-2; D is possibly TRBD1 (6 bases). The ends were cut back, 4 bases at V and 1 base at J, with 11 bases in the middle. This CDR3 region has 15 residues. CDR1 is SGHRS, CDR2 YFSETQ, per germline. CDR3 sequence (DNA): TGCGCCAGCAGCCACTCGGGACAGAACACCGGGGAGCTGTTTTTT. Protein product: CASSHSGQNTGELFF.

This clonotype was counted ten times or more. The rearrangement links TRBV5-1 to TRBJ2-5, with 7 positions matching TRBD1. Germline CDR1 reads SGHRS; CDR2 reads YFSETQ. There are 15 residues in the CDR3. J was trimmed by 5 bases and V by 2 bases; bases with no gene match: 9. The CDR3 sequence: CASSLTGVLWETQYF. CDR3 coding DNA: TGCGCCAGCAGCTTAACAGGGGTCTTGTGGGAGACCCAGTACTTC.

This clonotype was found a few times. This chain joins TRBV5-1 and TRBJ2-7, with TRBD2 matching 9 bases. J gave up 6 bases and V 0 bases, and 7 bases lay outside the gene matches. The V gene's germline CDR1 is SGHRS and CDR2 YFSETQ. This CDR3 comprises 15 residues. The CDR3 nucleotides read TGCGCCAGCAGCTTGGTGGCGGGAGGGCCAGGCGAGCAGTACTTC. As protein: CASSLVAGGPGEQYF.

This clonotype was seen a handful of times. The CDR3 DNA sequence: TGTGCCAGCAGTGCCTCAAGCGCCTCGCAAGAGACCCAGTACTTC. Translation gives CASSASSASQETQYF. The J gene is TRBJ2-5, the V gene TRBV25-1; D is uncertain. Trimming removed 4 bases from V and 2 bases from J, with 14 bases in between. This CDR3 contains 15 residues. Germline V lookup: CDR1 MGHDK, CDR2 SYGVNS.

In its sample, this clonotype was seen a few times. V is TRBV20-1 and J is TRBJ2-3, with no clear D. The CDR3 has 12 amino acids. Germline V gives CDR1 DFQATT, CDR2 SNEGSKA (reference sequence). Trimming cost V 3 bases and J 0 bases, with 4 bases left between them. Written as DNA, the CDR3 is TGCAGTGCTAGCGGGAGCACAGATACGCAGTATTTT. Translating it yields CSASGSTDTQYF.

The sample holds a few counts of this clonotype. The chain recombines TRBV10-3 with TRBJ2-2; D possibly corresponds to TRBD2 (5 bases). This CDR3 has 15 residues. Germline V gene lookup returns CDR1 ENHRY and CDR2 SYGVKD. The germline V and J ends were trimmed by 3 bases and 7 bases, with 15 bases remaining between them. CDR3 region: CAISEYGGSGGELFF. The CDR3 nucleotides read TGTGCCATCAGTGAATACGGAGGCAGCGGCGGGGAGCTGTTTTTT.

This clonotype was detected a few times. The V gene is TRBV29-1, the J gene TRBJ1-1, with D possibly TRBD1 on 6 matching bases. Trimming took off 1 base at V and 7 bases at J, with 10 bases between the two ends. The germline V gene encodes CDR1 SQVTM and CDR2 ANQGSEA. The CDR3 totals 12 residues. CDR3: CSVEATGYEAFF. CDR3 in DNA: TGCAGCGTTGAAGCGACAGGATATGAAGCTTTCTTT.

This clonotype was seen a handful of times. The chain is built from TRBV5-1 and TRBJ2-3, with 7 positions matching TRBD1. The CDR3 contains 14 residues. Trimming cost V 2 bases and J 6 bases; bases outside gene matches: 6. The germline gives CDR1 SGHRS, CDR2 YFSETQ. The CDR3 is CASSLTGVPDTQYF. DNA for the CDR3: TGCGCCAGCAGCTTAACAGGGGTCCCCGATACGCAGTATTTT.

This chain connects TRBV12-3 or TRBV12-4 to TRBJ1-1; D is ambiguous. CDR3 size: 13 residues. Trimming removed 1 base at V and 3 bases at J, with 6 bases between. CDR3 DNA: TGTGCCAGCAGTTTAGATCCCGACACTGAAGCTTTCTTT. Its protein is CASSLDPDTEAFF.

V is TRBV7-3 and J is TRBJ2-2; tentative D call: TRBD1 (6 bases). V lost 6 bases and J 7 bases, leaving 12 bases between the germline ends. The CDR3 consists of 13 residues. Germline CDR1 reads SGHTA; CDR2 reads FQGTGA. The CDR3 spells CASSPGTHGELFF. DNA for the CDR3: TGTGCCAGCAGTCCCGGGACACACGGGGAGCTGTTTTTT.

This clonotype was observed at least ten times. This chain uses TRBV7-3 with TRBJ2-2; D not resolved. The V gene lost 2 bases and the J gene lost 4 bases, with 11 bases spanning the gap. The length of the CDR3 is 15 residues. CDR1 and CDR2 from the germline V gene are SGHTA and FQGTGA. CDR3 in DNA: TGTGCCAGCAGCTTATTTGGAGAATCCACCGGGGAGCTGTTTTTT. It specifies CASSLFGESTGELFF. The variable domain in full, completed from reference TRBV7-3 and TRBJ2-2, reads GAGVSQTPSNKVTEKGKYVELRCDPISGHTALYWYRQSLGQGPEFLIYFQGTGAADDSGLPNDRFFAVRPEGSVSTLKIQRTERGDSAVYLCASSLFGESTGELFFGEGSRLTVL.